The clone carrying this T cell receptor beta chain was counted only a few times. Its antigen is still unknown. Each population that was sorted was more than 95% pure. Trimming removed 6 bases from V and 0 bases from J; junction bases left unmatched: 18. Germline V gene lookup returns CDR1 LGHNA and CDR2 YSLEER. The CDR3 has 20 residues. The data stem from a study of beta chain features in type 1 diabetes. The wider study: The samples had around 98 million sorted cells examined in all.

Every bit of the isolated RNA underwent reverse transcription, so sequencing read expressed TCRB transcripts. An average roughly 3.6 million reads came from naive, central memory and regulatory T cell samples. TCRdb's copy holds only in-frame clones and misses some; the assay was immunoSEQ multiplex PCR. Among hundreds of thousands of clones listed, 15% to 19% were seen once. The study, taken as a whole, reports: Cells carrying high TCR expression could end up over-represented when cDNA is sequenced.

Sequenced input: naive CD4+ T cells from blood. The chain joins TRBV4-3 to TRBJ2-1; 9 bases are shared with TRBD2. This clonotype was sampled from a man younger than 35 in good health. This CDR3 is CASRSTRGNSSGASYNEQFF. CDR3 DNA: TGCGCCAGCAGGTCAACGAGAGGGAACTCTAGCGGGGCCTCCTACAATGAGCAGTTCTTC.